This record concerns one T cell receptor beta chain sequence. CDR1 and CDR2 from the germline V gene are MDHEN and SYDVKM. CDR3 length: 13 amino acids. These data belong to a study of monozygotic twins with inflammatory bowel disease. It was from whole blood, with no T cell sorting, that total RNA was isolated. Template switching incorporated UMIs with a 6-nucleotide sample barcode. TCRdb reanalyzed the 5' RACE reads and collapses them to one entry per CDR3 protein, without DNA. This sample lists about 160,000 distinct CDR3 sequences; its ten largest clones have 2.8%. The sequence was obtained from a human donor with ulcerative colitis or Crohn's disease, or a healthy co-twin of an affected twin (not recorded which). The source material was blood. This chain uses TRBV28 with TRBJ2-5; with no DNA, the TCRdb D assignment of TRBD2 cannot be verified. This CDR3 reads CASSPSEGKTQYF.